This passage covers 20 T cell receptor beta chains from one sample sequenced in a study of post-analysis software for immune sequencing data. Study-wide findings and caveats: There were five TRBV segments more frequent in patients than controls, and TRBV5-6, TRBV5-1 and TRBV20-1 were among them.

These receptors lack a known antigen. Prepared TCR beta cDNA libraries contained unique molecular identifiers. TCRdb used MiXCR to reprocess the PCR reads, holding one entry per CDR3 protein. The sample holds about 760,000 distinct CDR3 sequences, roughly 30% seen once. Sequenced input: blood. The receptors come from a girl under 18 with multiple sclerosis.

This clonotype was recorded only once. The chain links TRBV7-9 to TRBJ2-3, with 7 bases identical to TRBD2. CDR3 length: 14 residues. V lost 7 bases, J lost 0 bases, and 4 bases stayed unmatched. Germline V gives CDR1 SEHNR, CDR2 FQNEAQ (reference sequence). DNA of the CDR3: TGTGCCAGCACCCTAGCGGACAGCACAGATACGCAGTATTTT. It yields the protein CASTLADSTDTQYF.

Only a few counts were recorded for this clonotype. The gene calls are TRBV24-1 and TRBJ1-5; D is uncertain. The CDR3 is 13 amino acids. V was trimmed by 5 bases and J by 5 bases, leaving 9 bases between them. CDR1 and CDR2 from the germline V gene are KGHDR and SFDVKD. As DNA, the CDR3 is TGTGCCACCAGTGCCCGGAGCGATCAGCCCCAGCATTTT. It encodes CATSARSDQPQHF.

This clonotype was seen more than once but under ten times. The genes are TRBV5-1 and TRBJ1-2, with D hard to call. V lost 1 base to trimming and J lost 2 bases, with 9 bases between them. The CDR3 is made up of 14 amino acids. Per germline, CDR1 SGHRS and CDR2 YFSETQ. CDR3 sequence (DNA): TGCGCCAGCAGCTTGAACGGGGAGAACTATGGCTACACCTTC. Its translation: CASSLNGENYGYTF. Based on the CDR3 plus reference TRBV5-1 and TRBJ1-2, the full variable domain is KAGVTQTPRYLIKTRGQQVTLSCSPISGHRSVSWYQQTPGQGLQFLFEYFSETQRNKGNFPGRFSGRQFSNSRSEMNVSTLELGDSALYLCASSLNGENYGYTFGSGTRLTVV.

This clonotype was picked up many times. The rearrangement joins TRBV12-3 or TRBV12-4 to TRBJ2-7; D gene unclear. The V end lost 5 bases, the J end lost 4 bases, and 9 bases lay between the germline ends. There are 12 residues in the CDR3. CDR3 residues: CASSPSIYEQYF. CDR3 nucleotides: TGTGCCAGCAGTCCATCCATTTACGAGCAGTACTTC.

The V and J genes are TRBV9 and TRBJ2-5, with D possibly matching TRBD2 (7 bases). The CDR3 is 14 amino acids. CDR1 is SGDLS and CDR2 is YYNGEE in the germline V gene. The V gene lost 7 bases and the J gene lost 3 bases, with 16 bases spanning the gap. Here the CDR3 reads CASGRGSGEETQYF. CDR3 nucleotides: TGTGCCAGCGGGAGGGGGTCGGGGGAAGAGACCCAGTACTTC.

The CDR3 loop is CAIAPAGARTDTQYF. The CDR3 DNA reads TGTGCCATCGCCCCCGCAGGGGCCCGCACAGATACGCAGTATTTT. J is TRBJ2-3 and V is TRBV10-3, with D possibly being TRBD1 (6 bases). Trimming stripped 8 bases from V and 1 base from J, with 16 bases between. Germline CDR1 and CDR2: ENHRY and SYGVKD. This CDR3 has 15 amino acids.

This sequence joins TRBV27 and TRBJ1-5; D not resolved. V gave up 6 bases and J gave up 3 bases, with 12 bases separating them. Germline CDR1 reads MNHEY; CDR2 reads SMNVEV (reference sequence). This CDR3 has 14 residues. CDR3: CASSLTPLNQPQHF. The CDR3 DNA reads as TGTGCCAGCAGCCTAACCCCACTCAATCAGCCCCAGCATTTT.

This sequence joins TRBV4-2 and TRBJ2-5; TRBD2 matches at 11 bases. CDR3 size: 16 residues. Germline V gene lookup returns CDR1 LGHNA and CDR2 YNFKEQ. V lost 3 bases to trimming and J lost 3 bases; unmatched junction nucleotides: 6. The CDR3 DNA reads as TGTGCCAGCAGCCAGGGAACTAGCGGGGGAGAAGAGACCCAGTACTTC. Its translation: CASSQGTSGGEETQYF.

The rearrangement uses TRBV7-2 and TRBJ2-3; 9 bases line up with TRBD2. The V gene end was trimmed by 6 bases and the J gene end by 4 bases; junction bases not matched to a gene: 17. Germline lookup yields CDR1 SGHTA and CDR2 FQGNSA. CDR3 length equals 18 residues. The CDR3 loop reads CASRRQGLSGSIADTQYF. The CDR3 region has the DNA TGTGCCAGCAGGAGGCAGGGGCTTAGCGGGAGCATTGCAGATACGCAGTATTTT.

This clonotype was seen a handful of times. J is TRBJ2-3 and V is TRBV11-2; no firm D call. From germline, CDR1 is SGHAT and CDR2 FQNNGV. This CDR3 comprises 15 residues. Between the trimmed V and J ends, which lost 3 bases and 2 bases, there was a span of 12 bases. The CDR3 sequence is CASSFHNQDTDTQYF. In DNA form, the CDR3 reads TGTGCCAGCAGCTTTCACAATCAGGACACAGATACGCAGTATTTT.

This clonotype was observed a handful of times. CDR3 sequence (DNA): TGTGCCAGCAGCCCTAACATGATGGACCTCGAGCAGTACTTC. Translated, it gives CASSPNMMDLEQYF. This chain links TRBV7-8 with TRBJ2-7; D remains unclear. V lost 5 bases to trimming and J lost 6 bases, with 17 bases between them. The germline gives CDR1 SGHVS, CDR2 FQNEAQ. The CDR3 spans 14 residues.

This chain links TRBV27 with TRBJ2-5; 12 bases are shared with TRBD2. The CDR3 is 19 amino acids. Germline V gene sequence: CDR1 MNHEY, CDR2 SMNVEV (reference sequence). Unmatched junction bases numbered 14, after V lost 2 bases and J lost 4 bases. The CDR3 DNA is TGTGCCAGCAGTTTAGTGCCCCCGCGACTAGCGGGAGTCAGAGAGACCCAGTACTTC. Its translation: CASSLVPPRLAGVRETQYF.

This clonotype was seen a handful of times. V gene TRBV9 combines with J gene TRBJ2-1; possible D gene TRBD1, 6 bases. The V gene's germline CDR1 is SGDLS and CDR2 YYNGEE. The CDR3 loop spans 16 amino acids. V shed 1 base and J shed 0 bases, with 11 bases lying between them. CDR3 sequence: CASSVNRDYSYNEQFF. DNA for the CDR3: TGTGCCAGCAGCGTAAACAGGGATTACTCCTACAATGAGCAGTTCTTC.

The chain links TRBV20-1 to TRBJ1-1, with D unresolved. Trimming took off 3 bases at V and 0 bases at J, with 11 bases between the two ends. This CDR3 contains 14 residues. Looked up from germline, CDR1 is DFQATT and CDR2 is SNEGSKA (reference sequence). The CDR3 bases are TGCAGTGCTAGTTTACACACCATGAACACTGAAGCTTTCTTT. This codes for CSASLHTMNTEAFF.

This clonotype has a handful of counts. CDR3 residues: CASSLVSSGQTYEQYF. In DNA, the CDR3 is TGTGCCAGCAGCTTAGTTTCATCGGGACAGACTTACGAGCAGTACTTC. The chain combines TRBV7-2 with TRBJ2-4; 7 nucleotides match TRBD1. The J call is doubtful: the DNA matches TRBJ2-7 better. Germline V CDR1 and CDR2: SGHTA, FQGNSA. This CDR3 is 16 amino acids long.

At least ten counts were recorded for this clonotype. The chain employs TRBV20-1 and TRBJ2-4, with D unclear. Germline loops: CDR1 DFQATT, CDR2 SNEGSKA (reference sequence). This CDR3 is built from 14 residues. Trimming removed 3 bases from V and 1 base from J, with 10 bases in between. CDR3 nucleotides: TGCAGTGCTAGGGGATTGGGGGCCAAAAACATTCAGTACTTC. Protein: CSARGLGAKNIQYF.

This clonotype has just a few counts. This chain uses TRBV20-1 with TRBJ2-7; TRBD2 matches at 11 bases. The V gene end was trimmed by 6 bases and the J gene end by 5 bases; junction bases not matched to a gene: 15. This CDR3 is built from 16 residues. Germline CDR1 and CDR2: DFQATT and SNEGSKA (reference sequence). The CDR3 DNA is TGCAGTGCCGGAAAACCCGCACTAGCGGGAGATGACGAGCAGTACTTC. Translation gives CSAGKPALAGDDEQYF.

This clonotype was observed a few times. A much more abundant neighbour one base away suggests this may be a read error. The rearrangement joins TRBV28 to TRBJ2-5; TRBD2 might be the D (6 bases). CDR3 length: 17 residues. Germline CDR1 is MDHEN and CDR2 is SYDVKM. The CDR3: CAGSYRRDLRTGETQYF. The CDR3 nucleotides are TGTGCCGGCAGTTACCGCCGGGACTTACGAACCGGGGAGACCCAGTACTTC.

The gene calls are TRBV6-2 or TRBV6-3 and TRBJ2-4, with D perhaps TRBD2 (6 bases). The V end lost 2 bases, the J end lost 13 bases, and 15 bases lay between the germline ends. CDR1 is MNHEY, CDR2 SVGEGT, per germline. There are 13 residues in the CDR3. As DNA, the CDR3 is TGTGCCAGCAGTTACCAGGACTCGGGGGAGCAGTACTTC. Translated: CASSYQDSGEQYF.

V gene TRBV27 combines with J gene TRBJ2-7; D could derive from TRBD1 or TRBD2 (5 bases each). The germline CDR1 and CDR2 sequences are MNHEY and SMNVEV (reference sequence). CDR3 size: 10 residues. In DNA, the CDR3 is TGTGTATCAGGGCGCGGGGAGCAGTACTTC. It is translated as CVSGRGEQYF.